These 25 T cell receptor beta chains share one sample of origin, sequenced in a study of blood T cell repertoires in COVID-19. The repertoire was sequenced with immunoSEQ multiplex PCR; TCRdb's copy has only in-frame clones and lacks some. The profile shows 200,000 to 250,000 clones, 83% of them singletons. Sequenced material: peripheral blood. These receptors were obtained from a human donor in a cohort sampled during active COVID-19.

The chain combines TRBV19 with TRBJ1-1, with 8 bases aligning to TRBD1. Germline V gene lookup returns CDR1 LNHDA and CDR2 SQIVND (reference sequence). The CDR3 consists of 13 residues. The ends lost 8 bases at V and 4 bases at J; junction bases unmatched: 6. Here the CDR3 reads CASYNTGGTEAFF. In nucleotides, the CDR3 is TGTGCCAGTTACAATACAGGGGGCACTGAAGCTTTCTTT.

The J gene is TRBJ1-6, the V gene TRBV7-3, with D possibly TRBD1 on 5 matching bases. Germline CDR1 and CDR2: SGHTA and FQGTGA. Deletions cut 1 base from V and 0 bases from J, with 10 bases between. This CDR3 has 17 residues. CDR3: CASSLNGGSSYNSPLHF. The CDR3 bases are TGTGCCAGCAGCTTAAATGGGGGGAGCTCCTATAATTCACCCCTCCACTTT.

The CDR3 here is CASTTGGAPTGELFF. The CDR3 bases are TGTGCCAGTACTACAGGGGGCGCGCCCACCGGGGAGCTGTTTTTT. The chain combines TRBV2 with TRBJ2-2; 9 bases fit TRBD1. Looked up from germline, CDR1 is SNHLY and CDR2 is FYNNEI. Germline trimming cut 9 bases from V and 4 bases from J; bases unmatched to any gene: 9. The CDR3 spans 15 residues. Using reference TRBV2 and TRBJ2-2 for the parts outside the CDR3, the full variable domain is EPEVTQTPSHQVTQMGQEVILRCVPISNHLYFYWYRQILGQKVEFLVSFYNNEISEKSEIFDDQFSVERPDGSNFTLKIRSTKLEDSAMYFCASTTGGAPTGELFFGEGSRLTVL.

V is TRBV6-1 and J is TRBJ2-7, with TRBD1 matching over 8 bases. CDR1 and CDR2 from the germline V gene are MNHNS and SASEGT. Trimming at V came to 3 bases and at J to 3 bases, leaving 7 bases not matched to a gene. CDR3 length: 15 amino acids. In DNA form, the CDR3 reads TGTGCCAGCAGTGACGCGGGACAGGCACTCTACGAGCAGTACTTC. Its translation: CASSDAGQALYEQYF.

The chain links TRBV3-1 (or the pseudogene TRBV3-2) to TRBJ2-5; D is unclear. Germline CDR1 is LGHDT and CDR2 is YNNKEL (reference sequence). V shed 0 bases and J shed 2 bases, with 13 bases lying between them. The CDR3 has 16 residues. The CDR3 sequence is CASSQDNPARQETQYF. DNA for the CDR3: TGTGCCAGCAGCCAAGATAATCCAGCGAGGCAAGAGACCCAGTACTTC.

This sequence joins TRBV5-4 and TRBJ2-3; 9 bases map to TRBD2. From germline, CDR1 is SGHNT and CDR2 YYREEE (reference sequence). Losses at the gene ends were 0 bases for V and 6 bases for J; bases not matched to a gene: 11. The CDR3 is made up of 17 amino acids. The chain's CDR3 is CASSLAGRLAGTDTQYF. CDR3 coding DNA: TGTGCCAGCAGCTTGGCCGGTCGGCTAGCGGGAACGGATACGCAGTATTTT. The entire variable domain, with the rest obtained from reference TRBV5-4 and TRBJ2-3, is as follows: ETGVTQSPTHLIKTRGQQVTLRCSSQSGHNTVSWYQQALGQGPQFIFQYYREEENGRGNFPPRFSGLQFPNYSSELNVNALELDDSALYLCASSLAGRLAGTDTQYFGPGTRLTVL.

The chain uses TRBV19 and TRBJ1-1, with TRBD1 as a possible D gene (6 bases). V was shortened by 5 bases and J by 1 base, with 14 bases between the two germline ends. The V gene's germline CDR1 is LNHDA and CDR2 SQIVND (reference sequence). This CDR3 is built from 15 residues. CDR3 sequence (DNA): TGTGCCAGTAGTCCGCGGGGGGGCACGAACACTGAAGCTTTCTTT. This codes for CASSPRGGTNTEAFF.

This clone was detected only once. This CDR3 is CASSVVGDFSYNEQFF. CDR3 nucleotide sequence: TGTGCCAGCAGCGTAGTTGGAGACTTCTCCTACAATGAGCAGTTCTTC. The chain recombines TRBV9 with TRBJ2-1; D is unclear. The germline CDR1 and CDR2 sequences are SGDLS and YYNGEE. The CDR3 is 16 residues long. Trimming left V 0 bases short and J 0 bases short, with 10 bases between.

The rearrangement uses TRBV2 and TRBJ1-6; 8 bases agree with TRBD1. The V gene's germline CDR1 is SNHLY and CDR2 FYNNEI. This CDR3 contains 14 residues. The junction had 3 bases not matched to a gene; V was cut back by 6 bases and J by 5 bases. The CDR3 spells CASRDRVNNSPLHF. The CDR3 DNA is TGTGCCAGCAGGGACAGGGTAAATAATTCACCCCTCCACTTT. Full variable domain (missing parts from reference TRBV2 and TRBJ1-6): EPEVTQTPSHQVTQMGQEVILRCVPISNHLYFYWYRQILGQKVEFLVSFYNNEISEKSEIFDDQFSVERPDGSNFTLKIRSTKLEDSAMYFCASRDRVNNSPLHFGNGTRLTVT.

The genes are TRBV28 and TRBJ2-5; possibly TRBD2 for D (6 bases). The CDR3 spans 13 residues. Germline V gives CDR1 MDHEN, CDR2 SYDVKM. V gave up 3 bases and J gave up 4 bases, with 9 bases separating them. This CDR3 reads CASSFKGGETQYF. The CDR3 nucleotides read TGTGCCAGCAGTTTTAAGGGAGGAGAGACCCAGTACTTC. Full variable domain (missing parts from reference TRBV28 and TRBJ2-5): DVKVTQSSRYLVKRTGEKVFLECVQDMDHENMFWYRQDPGLGLRLIYFSYDVKMKEKGDIPEGYSVSREKKERFSLILESASTNQTSMYLCASSFKGGETQYFGPGTRLLVL.

The chain has TRBV7-9 and TRBJ1-4, with 9 positions matching TRBD1. CDR3 length: 15 residues. V shed 5 bases and J 7 bases; nucleotides not matched to a gene: 8. The germline V gene has CDR1 SEHNR and CDR2 FQNEAQ (reference sequence). CDR3 sequence: CASSPDRGGPEKLFF. DNA of the CDR3: TGTGCCAGCAGCCCGGACAGGGGAGGCCCTGAAAAACTGTTTTTT.

The chain joins TRBV2 to TRBJ1-1; D not resolved. Deletions cut 7 bases from V and 3 bases from J, with 12 bases between. The germline gives CDR1 SNHLY, CDR2 FYNNEI. CDR3 length: 13 amino acids. This CDR3 is CASNTKEDTEAFF. The CDR3 region has the DNA TGTGCCAGCAACACCAAAGAGGACACTGAAGCTTTCTTT.

The chain carries TRBV6-1 and TRBJ2-2; D is possibly TRBD1 (5 bases). The CDR3 is made up of 16 amino acids. Germline V gene data show CDR1 as MNHNS and CDR2 as SASEGT. Trimming removed 4 bases from V and 0 bases from J, with 12 bases in between. CDR3 bases: TGTGCCAGCAGTGGTCCGTGGACACCGAACACCGGGGAGCTGTTTTTT. Its translation: CASSGPWTPNTGELFF.

The chain's CDR3 is CASSTSSGGSYEQYF. In nucleotides, the CDR3 is TGCGCCAGCAGCACCTCTAGCGGGGGTTCGTACGAGCAGTACTTC. The V and J genes are TRBV5-1 and TRBJ2-7; 10 nucleotides line up with TRBD2. The junction had 8 bases not matched to a gene; V was cut back by 4 bases and J by 4 bases. The CDR3 has 15 amino acids. The germline V gene has CDR1 SGHRS and CDR2 YFSETQ.

The V call is TRBV27, the J call TRBJ2-7; no definite D call. Germline CDR1 is MNHEY and CDR2 is SMNVEV (reference sequence). The CDR3 has 16 amino acids. Trimming removed 2 bases from V and 0 bases from J, with 14 bases in between. CDR3 nucleotide sequence: TGTGCCAGCAGTTTAACGGTTCGCGGCAGCTCCTACGAGCAGTACTTC. Translation: CASSLTVRGSSYEQYF.

The chain uses TRBV19 and TRBJ2-1; 7 nucleotides align to TRBD1. Germline V CDR1 and CDR2: LNHDA, SQIVND (reference sequence). The CDR3 length is 15 residues. Trimming cost V 5 bases and J 4 bases; bases outside gene matches: 8. Written as DNA, the CDR3 is TGTGCCAGTAGTCCAACGGGACAGATTTACAATGAGCAGTTCTTC. Encoded protein: CASSPTGQIYNEQFF.

The rearrangement links TRBV28 to TRBJ1-6, with D perhaps TRBD1 (5 bases). Germline V gives CDR1 MDHEN, CDR2 SYDVKM. The CDR3 has 16 amino acids. The V gene lost 4 bases and the J gene lost 9 bases, with 19 bases spanning the gap. Here the CDR3 DNA reads TGTGCCAGCAGTTCCCATTCAACACGGGGGGTTTCACCCCTCCACTTT. It translates to CASSSHSTRGVSPLHF. Complete variable domain (other parts from reference TRBV28 and TRBJ1-6): DVKVTQSSRYLVKRTGEKVFLECVQDMDHENMFWYRQDPGLGLRLIYFSYDVKMKEKGDIPEGYSVSREKKERFSLILESASTNQTSMYLCASSSHSTRGVSPLHFGNGTRLTVT.

Of note for this clone: In the same sample, other DNA sequences code for this CDR3. The chain combines TRBV19 with TRBJ2-3; 8 bases are shared with TRBD1. The CDR3 loop spans 15 amino acids. Germline CDR1 and CDR2: LNHDA and SQIVND (reference sequence). Trimming removed 6 bases from V and 0 bases from J; junction bases left unmatched: 5. The CDR3 reads CASSRTGTSTDTQYF. In nucleotides, the CDR3 is TGTGCCAGTAGCAGGACAGGGACGAGCACAGATACGCAGTATTTT.

The chain recombines TRBV6-4 with TRBJ2-7; D is possibly TRBD2 (6 bases). V was trimmed by 0 bases and J by 5 bases, leaving 14 bases between them. The V gene's germline CDR1 is MRHNA and CDR2 SNTAGT. The length of the CDR3 is 15 residues. CDR3 in amino acids: CASSDSRLEVNEQYF. The CDR3 DNA sequence: TGTGCCAGCAGTGACTCCAGACTAGAAGTTAACGAGCAGTACTTC.

This sequence joins TRBV4-2 and TRBJ2-5; 7 bases align to TRBD2. V gave up 0 bases and J gave up 1 base; unmatched junction bases: 2. The CDR3 is 15 residues long. Germline V gene lookup returns CDR1 LGHNA and CDR2 YNFKEQ. This CDR3 is CASSQEGRAQETQYF. For the CDR3, the DNA is TGTGCCAGCAGCCAAGAAGGGAGGGCCCAAGAGACCCAGTACTTC.

This clone was recorded at least ten times. The rearrangement joins TRBV5-1 to TRBJ2-3, with 12 bases aligning to TRBD2. The length of the CDR3 is 15 residues. The V gene's germline CDR1 is SGHRS and CDR2 YFSETQ. Trimming took 4 bases from V and 5 from J; bases not matched to a gene: 5. CDR3 bases: TGCGCCAGCAGCCTCCTAGCGGGAGGGCAAGATACGCAGTATTTT. It codes for CASSLLAGGQDTQYF.

V gene TRBV3-1 (or the pseudogene TRBV3-2) combines with J gene TRBJ1-5; TRBD1 agrees at 8 bases. The CDR3 runs 14 residues. The ends lost 4 bases at V and 9 bases at J; junction bases unmatched: 8. The V gene's germline CDR1 is LGHDT and CDR2 YNNKEL (reference sequence). Written as DNA, the CDR3 is TGTGCCAGCAGCCCACCCGGGACAGGCCGGCCCCAGCATTTT. It encodes CASSPPGTGRPQHF.

The V gene is TRBV19, the J gene TRBJ2-1, with D perhaps matching TRBD2 (6 bases). The CDR3 has 17 residues. Germline CDR1 and CDR2: LNHDA and SQIVND (reference sequence). Trimming removed 2 bases from V and 2 bases from J, with 16 bases in between. CDR3 coding DNA: TGTGCCAGTAGTATAACCCCCGTAGCGGACCCCTACAATGAGCAGTTCTTC. Amino acids: CASSITPVADPYNEQFF.

The chain uses TRBV7-2 and TRBJ1-5; D unclear. The CDR3 extends over 13 amino acids. The germline CDR1 and CDR2 sequences are SGHTA and FQGNSA. V was shortened by 4 bases and J by 1 base, with 5 bases between the two germline ends. DNA for the CDR3: TGTGCCAGCAGCTATGCGAGCAATCAGCCCCAGCATTTT. Protein product: CASSYASNQPQHF.

V and J are TRBV2 and TRBJ1-2; tentatively, D is TRBD1 (5 bases). Germline assignment: CDR1 SNHLY and CDR2 FYNNEI. Trimming removed 0 bases at V and 3 bases at J, with 11 bases between. The CDR3 consists of 15 residues. DNA for the CDR3: TGTGCCAGCAGTGAAGCGCTTGGGGGGGACTATGGCTACACCTTC. This gives the protein CASSEALGGDYGYTF.